This T cell receptor (beta chain) was sequenced in a study of blood T cell repertoires in COVID-19. The wider study: Sites across the United States, Italy and Spain contributed samples from acute and convalescent COVID-19.

As originally analysed: Quantification of nucleated cells was approximated via reference gene primer amplification. TCRdb's table, derived via immunoSEQ multiplex PCR, lists solely in-frame clones and lacks some. The DNA was the basis for D and trimming; V, J and clone size are from that table. Found here are a few hundred thousand clones, about nine tenths of them singletons; the top ten hold less than 1%. V lost 0 bases and J lost 8, with 16 bases in between. The length of the CDR3 is 15 residues. Germline CDR1 MGHRA, CDR2 YSYEKL. Sequencing was done on a sample of peripheral blood. This chain uses TRBV4-1 with TRBJ1-1; D not resolved. The sequence was obtained from a woman in her forties who had recovered from COVID-19. CDR3 bases: TGCGCCAGCAGCCAAGATCGCAACCTGGGCGGGGAAGCTTTCTTT. This encodes CASSQDRNLGGEAFF.